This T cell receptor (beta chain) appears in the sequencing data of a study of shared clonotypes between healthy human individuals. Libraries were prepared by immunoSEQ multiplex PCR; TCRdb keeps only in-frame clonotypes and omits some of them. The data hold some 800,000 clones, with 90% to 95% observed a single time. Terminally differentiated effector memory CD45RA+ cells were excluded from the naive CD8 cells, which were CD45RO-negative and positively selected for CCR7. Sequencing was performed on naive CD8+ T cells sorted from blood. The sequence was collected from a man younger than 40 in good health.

Here the CDR3 reads CASSLEGVWGSFDEQYF. In DNA form, the CDR3 reads TGCGCCAGCAGCTTGGAAGGAGTCTGGGGAAGCTTCGACGAGCAGTACTTC. The genes are TRBV5-1 and TRBJ2-7; no clear D. V shed 0 bases and J shed 5 bases, with 21 bases lying between them. This CDR3 contains 17 residues. Per the germline V gene, CDR1 is SGHRS and CDR2 is YFSETQ.